This TCR beta chain was recorded in a study of persistence of HIV-infected CD4 T cells. As for this clone: Its antigen is unidentified.

Sequencing used immunoSEQ version 4 in survey mode. Sequencing used immunoSEQ multiplex PCR; TCRdb keeps in-frame clones, though not all of them. The sample lists under 25,000 clones; roughly 70% were seen once. An overlapping HIV-1 Gag peptide pool stimulated these cells at about 1 ug/peptide/mL. Sorting of responding CD4+ T cells relied on upregulated CD40 ligand together with CD69. Material: CD4+ T cells sorted from PBMCs after approximately 20-hour stimulation, obtained from a patient who received antiretroviral therapy. This clonotype was sampled from an adult man with HIV who was CMV-seropositive.

The CDR3 sequence: CATSRDGSKGTEAFF. The CDR3 DNA is TGTGCCACCAGCAGAGATGGGTCGAAGGGCACTGAAGCTTTCTTT. The chain couples TRBV15 to TRBJ1-1; D gene ambiguous. The CDR3 runs to 15 residues. Germline V gene lookup returns CDR1 LNHNV and CDR2 YYDKDF (reference sequence). Trimming removed 0 bases from V and 4 bases from J, with 12 bases in between. Together with reference TRBV15 and TRBJ1-1, the CDR3 gives the full variable domain: DAMVIQNPRYQVTQFGKPVTLSCSQTLNHNVMYWYQQKSSQAPKLLFHYYDKDFNNEADTPDNFQSRRPNTSFCFLDIRSPGLGDTAMYLCATSRDGSKGTEAFFGQGTRLTVV.